This T cell receptor beta chain was recovered during a study of shared clonotypes between healthy human individuals. Turning to the study itself: Each donor contributed plates that comprised three CD4 naive, three CD4 memory, two CD8 naive and one CD8 memory.

Study-wide results and caveats: What naive subsets generally showed was a larger estimated richness than memory subsets showed.

In regard to this clone: The antigen remains undetermined.

CDR3 length: 12 amino acids. Germline V CDR1 and CDR2: MGHDK, SYGVNS. V lost 4 bases and J lost 5, with 6 bases in between. Only in-frame clones appear in the TCRdb table, and some are missing; sequencing was by immunoSEQ multiplex PCR. The table shows more than 550,000 clones, with 72% occurring only once. The chain couples TRBV25-1 to TRBJ2-1; no reliable D call. The material sequenced was memory CD4+ T cells sorted from blood. Subset denoted: CD45RA-negative fraction. The receptor was derived from a woman aged 30 to 39 in good health. CDR3 sequence: CASSGHHNEQFF. CDR3 bases: TGTGCCAGCAGTGGACACCACAATGAGCAGTTCTTC.